The T cell receptor (beta chain) described here comes from a study of blood T cell repertoires in COVID-19. Study-wide background: Acute-phase and convalescent COVID-19 samples originated in the United States, Italy and Spain.

Sequenced by immunoSEQ multiplex PCR; TCRdb stores in-frame clones only, minus some. The sample shows some 87,000 clones, around four fifths of them seen only once. The ends were cut back, 3 bases at V and 0 bases at J, with 9 bases in the middle. Germline V gene sequence: CDR1 MGHRA, CDR2 YSYEKL. The CDR3 has 16 amino acids. This rearrangement joins TRBV4-1 to TRBJ1-6; D not certain. Sequencing input: peripheral blood. The receptor comes from a man older than 75 with active or convalescent COVID-19. The CDR3 loop reads CASSQGGLSYNSPLHF. CDR3 DNA: TGCGCCAGCAGCCAGGGAGGGCTCTCCTATAATTCACCCCTCCACTTT.